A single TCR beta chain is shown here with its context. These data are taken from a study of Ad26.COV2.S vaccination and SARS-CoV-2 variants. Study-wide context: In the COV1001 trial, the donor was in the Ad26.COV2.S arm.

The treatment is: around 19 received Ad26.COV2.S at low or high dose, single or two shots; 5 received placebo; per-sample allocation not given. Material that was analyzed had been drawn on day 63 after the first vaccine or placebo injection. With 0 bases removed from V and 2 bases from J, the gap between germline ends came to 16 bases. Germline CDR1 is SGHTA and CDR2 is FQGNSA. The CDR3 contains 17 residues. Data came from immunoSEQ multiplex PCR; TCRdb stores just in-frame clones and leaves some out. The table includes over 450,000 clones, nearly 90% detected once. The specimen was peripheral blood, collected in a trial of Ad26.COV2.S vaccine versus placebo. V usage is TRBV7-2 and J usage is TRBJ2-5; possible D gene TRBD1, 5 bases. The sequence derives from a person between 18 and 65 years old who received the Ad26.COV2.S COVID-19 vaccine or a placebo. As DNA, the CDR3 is TGTGCCAGCAGCTTAGCGTTTCTTAGGGGTCGACAAGAGACCCAGTACTTC. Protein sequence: CASSLAFLRGRQETQYF.